One and the same sample provided the 14 T cell receptor beta chains below, sequenced in a study of blood T cell repertoires in COVID-19. Method: immunoSEQ multiplex PCR; TCRdb's copy keeps in-frame clones and lacks some. The data hold about 370,000 clones, with approximately 88% observed a single time. Sequencing used peripheral blood. The receptor set was obtained from a woman under 40 with COVID-19, enrolled during active disease.

The J gene is TRBJ2-7, the V gene TRBV27; 10 bases fit TRBD2. The length of the CDR3 is 18 residues. Germline CDR1 reads MNHEY; CDR2 reads SMNVEV (reference sequence). Losses at the gene ends were 2 bases for V and 0 bases for J; bases not matched to a gene: 10. CDR3 sequence reads: CASSLTTGLAVSSYEQYF. CDR3 coding DNA: TGTGCCAGCAGTTTAACAACCGGACTAGCGGTTAGCTCCTACGAGCAGTACTTC.

This chain joins TRBV12-3 or TRBV12-4 and TRBJ1-5; D is possibly TRBD1 (5 bases). V lost 6 bases to trimming and J lost 6 bases, with 12 bases between them. The CDR3 contains 13 residues. The CDR3 nucleotides are TGTGCCAGCAGAGATACAGGCGCTCAGCCCCAGCATTTT. This codes for CASRDTGAQPQHF.

The rearrangement links TRBV29-1 to TRBJ1-1; no definite D call. V lost 2 bases to trimming and J lost 2 bases, with 3 bases between them. Germline V gene sequence: CDR1 SQVTM, CDR2 ANQGSEA. This CDR3 spans 11 amino acids. In DNA, the CDR3 is TGCAGCGTTGAAACAAACACTGAAGCTTTCTTT. Its translation: CSVETNTEAFF.

The chain recombines TRBV5-5 with TRBJ2-2; tentative D call: TRBD1 (5 bases). Between the trimmed V and J ends, which lost 0 bases and 1 base, there was a span of 7 bases. This CDR3 is 15 amino acids long. From germline, CDR1 is SGHKS and CDR2 YYEKEE (reference sequence). The CDR3 loop is CASSLARENTGELFF. The DNA for the CDR3 is TGTGCCAGCAGCTTGGCCAGGGAGAACACCGGGGAGCTGTTTTTT.

This rearrangement joins TRBV7-2 to TRBJ2-7; the match to TRBD1 covers 10 bases. From germline, CDR1 is SGHTA and CDR2 FQGNSA. After removal of 5 bases from V and 6 bases from J, the junction contained 10 bases not matched to a gene. The CDR3 is 15 amino acids. CDR3 amino acids: CASSPGTGAPGEQYV. In nucleotides, the CDR3 is TGTGCCAGCAGCCCAGGGACAGGGGCCCCCGGCGAGCAGTACGTC.

The chain uses TRBV3-1 (or the pseudogene TRBV3-2) and TRBJ2-7; TRBD1 aligns across 11 bases. V was clipped by 1 base and J by 7 bases; unmatched bases: 6. This CDR3 contains 15 residues. The germline V gene has CDR1 LGHDT and CDR2 YNNKEL (reference sequence). The CDR3 is CASSQGLGQGAEQYF. CDR3 coding DNA: TGTGCCAGCAGCCAAGGATTAGGACAGGGGGCTGAGCAGTACTTC.

This clone was seen a few times. The rearrangement joins TRBV18 to TRBJ1-6; 7 bases map to TRBD1. The length of the CDR3 is 14 residues. CDR1 KGHSH and CDR2 LQKENI come from the germline V gene. Trimming removed 2 bases from V and 7 bases from J; junction bases left unmatched: 2. CDR3 coding DNA: TGTGCCAGCTCACCAGACAGGGAAAATTCACCCCTCCACTTT. Amino acid sequence: CASSPDRENSPLHF.

The chain joins TRBV19 to TRBJ1-2; 10 nucleotides line up with TRBD1. The CDR3 is 15 amino acids. In germline, CDR1 is LNHDA, CDR2 SQIVND (reference sequence). V lost 10 bases, J lost 3 bases, and 11 bases stayed unmatched. CDR3 loop: CATRDRGPSYYGYTF. The CDR3 DNA follows: TGTGCCACCCGGGACAGGGGTCCATCCTACTATGGCTACACCTTC.

The V and J genes are TRBV7-9 and TRBJ2-1, with a weak D call TRBD2 (6 bases). Deletions cut 5 bases from V and 8 bases from J, with 13 bases between. The CDR3 sequence is 13 residues long. Germline V gene lookup returns CDR1 SEHNR and CDR2 FQNEAQ (reference sequence). The CDR3 nucleotides read TGTGCCAGCAGCAGGGACGGGAGCGATGAGCAGTTCTTC. Amino acid sequence: CASSRDGSDEQFF.

The chain uses TRBV5-6 and TRBJ1-2; no clear D gene. CDR1 and CDR2 from the germline V gene are SGHDT and YYEEEE. The V gene lost 3 bases and the J gene lost 6 bases, with 6 bases spanning the gap. The CDR3 sequence is 11 residues long. CDR3 protein: CASSSRHGYTF. In nucleotides, the CDR3 is TGTGCCAGCAGCTCCCGTCATGGCTACACCTTC.

The chain uses TRBV7-2 and TRBJ1-6; D is undetermined. V was clipped by 5 bases and J by 11 bases, with 16 bases between them. This CDR3 spans 14 amino acids. Germline CDR1 is SGHTA and CDR2 is FQGNSA. This CDR3 is CASSLSLPLAPLHF. The CDR3 DNA sequence: TGTGCCAGCAGCCTAAGCCTTCCACTGGCACCCCTCCACTTT.

This sequence joins TRBV11-2 and TRBJ2-7, with D tentatively TRBD2 (5 bases). The V gene lost 1 base and the J gene lost 7 bases, with 17 bases spanning the gap. CDR1 and CDR2 (germline): SGHAT, FQNNGV. The CDR3 spans 15 residues. CDR3 coding DNA: TGTGCCAGCAGCTTAGCGTTTGTAGCGATCAAGGAGCAGTACTTC. Its translation: CASSLAFVAIKEQYF.

The V call is TRBV6-1, the J call TRBJ1-3; D is perhaps TRBD1 (5 bases). The CDR3 covers 15 residues. Germline V gene data show CDR1 as MNHNS and CDR2 as SASEGT. V lost 2 bases and J lost 2, with 10 bases in between. The CDR3 region is CASSERTGTGNTIYF. The CDR3 nucleotides are TGTGCCAGCAGTGAACGTACAGGCACTGGAAACACCATATATTTT.

The V call is TRBV5-1, the J call TRBJ2-3, with no clear D. V was pared by 0 bases and J by 5 bases, with 7 bases between. Per the germline V gene, CDR1 is SGHRS and CDR2 is YFSETQ. This CDR3 contains 13 residues. CDR3 amino acids: CASSLGLKDTQYF. The CDR3 nucleotides are TGCGCCAGCAGCTTGGGACTGAAAGATACGCAGTATTTT.